One T cell receptor beta chain is described in this entry. Its matching antigen is unknown. A much larger clone lies one base from this, so it may be a read error. The TCR beta CDR3 regions underwent amplification using RNA transcripts as the source. During a first-round RT-PCR of the TCR CDR3, the HTBI primer set was used. Using its own MiXCR run on the multiplex PCR reads, TCRdb lists one record per CDR3 protein. The data hold hundreds of thousands of distinct CDR3 sequences, with 38% observed a single time. This sample was included in a study of T cells in Graves' hyperthyroidism and ophthalmopathy. The study, taken as a whole, reports: Ophthalmopathy and stable hyperthyroidism were told apart by a 13 V-J model.

Exclusion followed for patients with uncontrolled infection, other autoimmune disease, pregnancy or lactation. The germline V gene has CDR1 ENHRY and CDR2 SYGVKD. The junction had 2 bases not matched to a gene; V was cut back by 8 bases and J by 3 bases. This CDR3 contains 13 residues. Sequenced: blood. The clonotype originates from a man younger than 30 with Graves' hyperthyroidism. V gene TRBV10-3 combines with J gene TRBJ1-5, with TRBD1 matching 9 bases. For the CDR3, the DNA is TGTGCCATCGGGACAGGGTACAATCAGCCCCAGCATTTT. It yields the protein CAIGTGYNQPQHF.